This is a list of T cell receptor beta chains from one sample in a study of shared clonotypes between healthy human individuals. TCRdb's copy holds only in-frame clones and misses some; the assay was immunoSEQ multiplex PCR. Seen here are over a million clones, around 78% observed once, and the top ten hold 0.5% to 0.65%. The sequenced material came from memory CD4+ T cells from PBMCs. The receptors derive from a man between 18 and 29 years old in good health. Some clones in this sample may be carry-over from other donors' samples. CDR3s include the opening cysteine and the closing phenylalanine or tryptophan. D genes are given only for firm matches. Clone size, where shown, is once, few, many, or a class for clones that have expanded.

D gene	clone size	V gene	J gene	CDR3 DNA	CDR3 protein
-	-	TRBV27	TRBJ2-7	TGTGCCCTCGCCAGGACAGCACCCTACGAGCAGTACTTC	CALARTAPYEQYF
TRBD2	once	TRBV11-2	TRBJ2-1	TGTGCCAGCAGCCCCGGGGGTAGCGGGAGGGCTAGCTCCTACAATGAGCAGTTCTTC	CASSPGGSGRASSYNEQFF
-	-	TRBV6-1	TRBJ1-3	TGTGCCAGCATCAGAGACTTCTCTGGAAACACCATATATTTT	CASIRDFSGNTIYF
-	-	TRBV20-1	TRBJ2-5	TGCAGTGTAGGGGACGGGACCCAGTACTTC	CSVGDGTQYF
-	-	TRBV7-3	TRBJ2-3	TGTGCCAGCAGCTTAACTTTCACAAGCACAGATACGCAGTATTTT	CASSLTFTSTDTQYF
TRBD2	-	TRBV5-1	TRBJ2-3	TGCGCCAGCAGCTTAGGAGGAGCGGGAACAGATACGCAGTATTTT	CASSLGGAGTDTQYF
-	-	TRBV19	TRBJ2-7	TGTGCCAGTAGTAAATGGACGGATTCCTACGAGCAGTACTTC	CASSKWTDSYEQYF
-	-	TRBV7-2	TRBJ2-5	TGTGCCAGCAGGAGGGGGGACCAAGAGACCCAGTACTTC	CASRRGDQETQYF
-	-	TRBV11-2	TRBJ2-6	TGTGCCAGCAGCGGATTACAGGGAGCGGGGGCCAACGTCCTGACTTTC	CASSGLQGAGANVLTF
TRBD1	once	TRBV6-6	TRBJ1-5	TGTGCCAGCAGTTATGCCAGGGGGCTTGGCAATCAGCCCCAGCATTTT	CASSYARGLGNQPQHF
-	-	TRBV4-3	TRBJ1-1	TGCGCCAGCAGCCAAGGGGTTACGGGAGCTGAAGCTTTCTTT	CASSQGVTGAEAFF
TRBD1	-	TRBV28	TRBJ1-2	TGTGCCAGCAGTTTAAGGGGGCCAAACTATGGCTACACCTTC	CASSLRGPNYGYTF
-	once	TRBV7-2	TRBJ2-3	TGTGCCAGCAGCTCCTCGGATACGCAGTATTTT	CASSSSDTQYF
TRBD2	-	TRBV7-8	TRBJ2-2	TGTGCCAGCAGCTCCGCCACCGGGAGGGCCCAGGCCGGGGAGCTGTTTTTT	CASSSATGRAQAGELFF
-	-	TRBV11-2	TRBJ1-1	TGTGCCAGCAGTTACAACTCCCAACAGGGTGCTGAAGCTTTCTTT	CASSYNSQQGAEAFF
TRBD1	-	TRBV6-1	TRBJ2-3	TGTGCCAGCAGGACAGGGTATGACGATACGCAGTATTTT	CASRTGYDDTQYF